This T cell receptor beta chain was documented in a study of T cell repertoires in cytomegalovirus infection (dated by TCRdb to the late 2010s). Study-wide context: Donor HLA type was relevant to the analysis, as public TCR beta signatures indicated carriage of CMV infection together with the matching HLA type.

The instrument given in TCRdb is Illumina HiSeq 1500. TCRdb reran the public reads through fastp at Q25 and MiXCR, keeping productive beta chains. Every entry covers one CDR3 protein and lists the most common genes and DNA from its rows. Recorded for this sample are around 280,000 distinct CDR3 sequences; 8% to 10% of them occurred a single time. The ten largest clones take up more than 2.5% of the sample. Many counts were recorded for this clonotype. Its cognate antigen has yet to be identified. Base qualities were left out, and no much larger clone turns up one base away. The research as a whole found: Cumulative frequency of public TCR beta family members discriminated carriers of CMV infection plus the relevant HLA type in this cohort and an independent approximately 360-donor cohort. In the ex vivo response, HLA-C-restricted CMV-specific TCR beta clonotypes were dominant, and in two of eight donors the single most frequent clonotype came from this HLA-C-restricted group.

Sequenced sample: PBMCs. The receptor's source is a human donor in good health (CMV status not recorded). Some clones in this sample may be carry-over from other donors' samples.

The CDR3 region: CASSSLAGGQAEPQYF. The DNA is TGTGCCAGCAGCTCTCTTGCTGGGGGTCAGGCGGAGCCCCAGTACTTC. The V and J genes are TRBV5-5 and TRBJ2-5, with the D gene tentatively TRBD1 or TRBD2, based on 5 matching bases in each. From a lookup of the germline V gene (reference sequence), CDR1 and CDR2 are SGHKS and YYEKEE. Relative to germline, V is 3 bases shorter and J is 9 bases shorter, with 24 bases between their ends. The CDR3 sequence holds 16 residues, the cysteine and phenylalanine included. Solely the CDR3 DNA is kept, with 48 bases framed from the first base.